The T cell receptor beta chain under discussion was sequenced for a study of T cell responses to AZD1222 COVID-19 vaccine. A few counts support this clone. Produced via immunoSEQ multiplex PCR; TCRdb's table is partial and in-frame only. The table lists around 130,000 clones, approximately 90% of them singletons. V was cut by 2 bases and J by 5 bases, with 12 bases left in between. Germline assignment: CDR1 GTSNPN and CDR2 SVGIG (reference sequence). The CDR3 has 13 residues. The sequences come from peripheral blood, collected 28 days after the second AZD1222 dose. The chain combines TRBV30 with TRBJ1-2; D is possibly TRBD1 (5 bases). This sequence originates from an adult who received the AZD1222 COVID-19 vaccine. The CDR3 here is CAWSRRDDYGYTF. The CDR3 bases are TGTGCCTGGAGTAGGAGGGACGATTATGGCTACACCTTC.